The rows below give T cell receptor beta chains drawn from one sample of a study of technical replicates of blood from a handful of donors. Only in-frame clones appear in the TCRdb table, and some are missing; sequencing was by immunoSEQ multiplex PCR. The repertoire includes under 85,000 clones, about 92% of them detected once, and approximately 0.37% sits in the top ten. Source material: T cells isolated from PBMCs. These receptors were obtained from a human donor in good health. Both conserved end residues are part of each CDR3. D genes are given only for firm matches. Rows may omit the clone size; those that give it use once, few, many or a size class.

len: 14
d_gene: .
j_gene: TRBJ1-4
v_gene: TRBV7-6
abundance: .
CDR3nt: TGTGCCAGCAGCTCCGGGCTCAGCGGTGAAAAACTGTTTTTT
CDR3aa: CASSSGLSGEKLFF

len: 14
d_gene: .
j_gene: TRBJ2-1
v_gene: TRBV29-1
abundance: once
CDR3nt: TGCAGCGTTGCCGGGGGGCGATGGCACAATGAGCAGTTCTTC
CDR3aa: CSVAGGRWHNEQFF

len: 13
d_gene: .
j_gene: TRBJ1-3
v_gene: TRBV5-1
abundance: .
CDR3nt: TGCGCCAGCAGCGAAACAGGGTCTGGCACCATATATTTT
CDR3aa: CASSETGSGTIYF

len: 15
d_gene: TRBD1
j_gene: TRBJ2-2
v_gene: TRBV30
abundance: .
CDR3nt: TGTGCCTGGACCACGGACAGGGGAAGCACCGGGGAGCTGTTTTTT
CDR3aa: CAWTTDRGSTGELFF

len: 12
d_gene: .
j_gene: TRBJ1-2
v_gene: TRBV30
abundance: .
CDR3nt: TGTGCCTGGAGTGTCACAGAAGACGGCTACACCTTC
CDR3aa: CAWSVTEDGYTF

len: 14
d_gene: .
j_gene: TRBJ2-7
v_gene: TRBV5-1
abundance: .
CDR3nt: TGCGCCAGCAGCTTGGAAGCCGGCTCCTACGAGCAGTACTTC
CDR3aa: CASSLEAGSYEQYF

len: 15
d_gene: TRBD1
j_gene: TRBJ2-7
v_gene: TRBV15
abundance: .
CDR3nt: TGTGCCACCAGCAGAGATCTTTACAGGGGGCGGGAGCAGTACTTC
CDR3aa: CATSRDLYRGREQYF

len: 12
d_gene: .
j_gene: TRBJ1-1
v_gene: TRBV25-1
abundance: .
CDR3nt: TGTGCCAGCATCGGGGGATTCACTGAAGCTTTCTTT
CDR3aa: CASIGGFTEAFF

len: 18
d_gene: .
j_gene: TRBJ2-1
v_gene: TRBV7-9
abundance: .
CDR3nt: TGTGCCAGCAGCCCGGGGGATTCTAGCGTAAGCTCCTACAATGAGCAGTTCTTC
CDR3aa: CASSPGDSSVSSYNEQFF

len: 15
d_gene: TRBD2
j_gene: TRBJ2-2
v_gene: TRBV11-3
abundance: .
CDR3nt: TGTGCCAGCAGCCTCCAGCGGGAGCTCACCGGGGAGCTGTTTTTT
CDR3aa: CASSLQRELTGELFF

len: 15
d_gene: .
j_gene: TRBJ2-2
v_gene: TRBV5-1
abundance: few
CDR3nt: TGCGCCAGCAGCTTGGTTCCCGCGGACACCGGGGAGCTGTTTTTT
CDR3aa: CASSLVPADTGELFF

len: 15
d_gene: TRBD1
j_gene: TRBJ2-1
v_gene: TRBV5-1
abundance: few
CDR3nt: TGCGCCAGCAGGCCCGGGACAGACAAGTACAATGAGCAGTTCTTC
CDR3aa: CASRPGTDKYNEQFF

len: 15
d_gene: TRBD1
j_gene: TRBJ2-7
v_gene: TRBV4-1
abundance: .
CDR3nt: TGCGCCAGCAGCCAAGAGACAGGGGGCCTCTACGAGCAGTACTTC
CDR3aa: CASSQETGGLYEQYF

len: 12
d_gene: .
j_gene: TRBJ1-2
v_gene: TRBV6-5
abundance: .
CDR3nt: TGTGCCAGCAGTTTGGGGCCCTATGGCTACACCTTC
CDR3aa: CASSLGPYGYTF

len: 15
d_gene: TRBD1
j_gene: TRBJ1-5
v_gene: TRBV28
abundance: .
CDR3nt: TGTGCCAGCAGCCTGCCAGGACAGGGGGATCAGCCCCAGCATTTT
CDR3aa: CASSLPGQGDQPQHF

len: 18
d_gene: .
j_gene: TRBJ1-1
v_gene: TRBV7-9
abundance: .
CDR3nt: TGTGCCAGCAGCTTAGCGTACAGGGAGTTGGACTTGAACACTGAAGCTTTCTTT
CDR3aa: CASSLAYRELDLNTEAFF

len: 15
d_gene: TRBD1
j_gene: TRBJ2-1
v_gene: TRBV5-6
abundance: once
CDR3nt: TGTGCCAGCAGGCTTGGACAGGGACTCTTCAATGAGCAGTTCTTC
CDR3aa: CASRLGQGLFNEQFF

len: 14
d_gene: .
j_gene: TRBJ2-2
v_gene: TRBV9
abundance: .
CDR3nt: TGTGCCAGCAGCGTACACAGGGACACCGGGGAGCTGTTTTTT
CDR3aa: CASSVHRDTGELFF

len: 15
d_gene: .
j_gene: TRBJ2-3
v_gene: TRBV19
abundance: .
CDR3nt: TGTGCCAGTAGTACCGGGACTCGGAACACAGATACGCAGTATTTT
CDR3aa: CASSTGTRNTDTQYF

len: 13
d_gene: .
j_gene: TRBJ2-5
v_gene: TRBV13
abundance: once
CDR3nt: TGTGCCAGCAGCTACGAGTACCAAGAGACCCAGTACTTC
CDR3aa: CASSYEYQETQYF

len: 16
d_gene: TRBD1
j_gene: TRBJ2-2
v_gene: TRBV9
abundance: .
CDR3nt: TGTGCCAGCAGCGTTCCCCCTCCAGGGGGAAGTGGGGAGCTGTTTTTT
CDR3aa: CASSVPPPGGSGELFF

len: 14
d_gene: .
j_gene: TRBJ2-7
v_gene: TRBV29-1
abundance: .
CDR3nt: TGCAGCGTGGCTTGGACAGTACCCTCCTACGAGCAGTACTTC
CDR3aa: CSVAWTVPSYEQYF

len: 18
d_gene: TRBD2
j_gene: TRBJ2-3
v_gene: TRBV9
abundance: once
CDR3nt: TGTGCCAGCAGCGTAGAGGGGGGACTAGCGGCATACACAGATACGCAGTATTTT
CDR3aa: CASSVEGGLAAYTDTQYF

len: 16
d_gene: TRBD2
j_gene: TRBJ2-1
v_gene: TRBV10-3
abundance: .
CDR3nt: TGTGCCATCAGTGCCGGACTAGCGCGTTCCTACAATGAGCAGTTCTTC
CDR3aa: CAISAGLARSYNEQFF

len: 19
d_gene: TRBD1
j_gene: TRBJ2-7
v_gene: TRBV11-3
abundance: .
CDR3nt: TGTGCCAGCAGCTCCCAAGGACAGGGGGGCCCTCCTTCCTCCTACGAGCAGTACTTC
CDR3aa: CASSSQGQGGPPSSYEQYF

len: 13
d_gene: .
j_gene: TRBJ1-3
v_gene: TRBV28
abundance: .
CDR3nt: TGTGCCAGCCTCAGGGGTAGCGGAAACACCATATATTTT
CDR3aa: CASLRGSGNTIYF

len: 15
d_gene: TRBD1
j_gene: TRBJ2-5
v_gene: TRBV6-6
abundance: .
CDR3nt: TGTGCCAGCAGTTACCCGGACAGGGCCGAAGCGACCCAGTACTTC
CDR3aa: CASSYPDRAEATQYF

len: 15
d_gene: .
j_gene: TRBJ2-4
v_gene: TRBV4-2
abundance: .
CDR3nt: TGTGCCAGCAGAGTACCAGGGGATCGACGAAACATTCAGTACTTC
CDR3aa: CASRVPGDRRNIQYF

len: 14
d_gene: .
j_gene: TRBJ1-2
v_gene: TRBV29-1
abundance: .
CDR3nt: TGCAGCGTTGGAGGTGAGACGTCTTTGCGAGGCTACACCTTC
CDR3aa: CSVGGETSLRGYTF

len: 11
d_gene: TRBD1
j_gene: TRBJ2-5
v_gene: TRBV6-5
abundance: .
CDR3nt: TGTGCCAGCAACAGGGGAAAGACCCAGTACTTC
CDR3aa: CASNRGKTQYF

len: 15
d_gene: .
j_gene: TRBJ1-2
v_gene: TRBV7-2
abundance: .
CDR3nt: TGTGCCAGCAGCTCCCCCAGGGTTACATTGGGGGGCTACACCTTC
CDR3aa: CASSSPRVTLGGYTF

len: 18
d_gene: TRBD2
j_gene: TRBJ2-3
v_gene: TRBV2
abundance: once
CDR3nt: TGTGCCAGCAGTGAGGGGGAGACTAGCGGGAGGCCGGTGAATACGCAGTATTTT
CDR3aa: CASSEGETSGRPVNTQYF

len: 13
d_gene: .
j_gene: TRBJ2-1
v_gene: TRBV6-5
abundance: .
CDR3nt: TGTGCCAGCAGTTATGCGGGTTACAATGAGCAGTTCTTC
CDR3aa: CASSYAGYNEQFF

len: 12
d_gene: .
j_gene: TRBJ2-3
v_gene: TRBV7-9
abundance: .
CDR3nt: TGTGCCAGCAGCTCGAGCACAGATACGCAGTATTTT
CDR3aa: CASSSSTDTQYF

len: 14
d_gene: TRBD1
j_gene: TRBJ1-5
v_gene: TRBV27
abundance: .
CDR3nt: TGTGCCAGCAGTGTAGACAGGGGCAATCAGCCCCAGCATTTT
CDR3aa: CASSVDRGNQPQHF

len: 17
d_gene: TRBD2
j_gene: TRBJ2-2
v_gene: TRBV11-2
abundance: .
CDR3nt: TGTGCCAGCAGCTCGACGCCGGGACTAGCGGGCACCGGGGAGCTGTTTTTT
CDR3aa: CASSSTPGLAGTGELFF

len: 15
d_gene: TRBD1
j_gene: TRBJ2-6
v_gene: TRBV6-5
abundance: once
CDR3nt: TGTGCCAGCAGTGGACAGGGGCCTGGGGCCAACGTCCTGACTTTC
CDR3aa: CASSGQGPGANVLTF

len: 15
d_gene: .
j_gene: TRBJ2-7
v_gene: TRBV15
abundance: .
CDR3nt: TGTGCCACCAGCAGAGATCTTGGGAGCTCCTACGAGCAGTACTTC
CDR3aa: CATSRDLGSSYEQYF

len: 15
d_gene: TRBD1
j_gene: TRBJ2-2
v_gene: TRBV19
abundance: .
CDR3nt: TGTGCCAGTAGTGAACTCCGGGACAGTATCCGGGAGCTGTTTTTT
CDR3aa: CASSELRDSIRELFF

len: 15
d_gene: .
j_gene: TRBJ1-4
v_gene: TRBV5-5
abundance: .
CDR3nt: TGTGCCAGCAGCTTGGAATCTGGGACAAGTGAAAAACTGTTTTTT
CDR3aa: CASSLESGTSEKLFF

len: 14
d_gene: TRBD2
j_gene: TRBJ2-1
v_gene: TRBV11-2
abundance: .
CDR3nt: TGTGCCAGCAGCTTATCTCCTAGCGGTAATGAGCAGTTCTTC
CDR3aa: CASSLSPSGNEQFF

len: 15
d_gene: TRBD2
j_gene: TRBJ2-1
v_gene: TRBV6-4
abundance: few
CDR3nt: TGTGCCAGCAGTGACTCTAGCGGGTCCTACAATGAGCAGTTCTTC
CDR3aa: CASSDSSGSYNEQFF